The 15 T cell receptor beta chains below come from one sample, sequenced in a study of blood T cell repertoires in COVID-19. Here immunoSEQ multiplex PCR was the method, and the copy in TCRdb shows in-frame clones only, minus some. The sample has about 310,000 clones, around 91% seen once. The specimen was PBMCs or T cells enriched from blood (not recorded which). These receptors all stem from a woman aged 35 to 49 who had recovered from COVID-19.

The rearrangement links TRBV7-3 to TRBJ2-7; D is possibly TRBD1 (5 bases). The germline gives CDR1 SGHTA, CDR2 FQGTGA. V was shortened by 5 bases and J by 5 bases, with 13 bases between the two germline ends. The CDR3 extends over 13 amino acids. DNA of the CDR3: TGTGCCAGCAGCCCAACCAGGGAAAACGAGCAGTACTTC. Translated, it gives CASSPTRENEQYF. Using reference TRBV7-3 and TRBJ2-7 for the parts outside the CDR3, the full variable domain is GAGVSQTPSNKVTEKGKYVELRCDPISGHTALYWYRQSLGQGPEFLIYFQGTGAADDSGLPNDRFFAVRPEGSVSTLKIQRTERGDSAVYLCASSPTRENEQYFGPGTRLTVT.

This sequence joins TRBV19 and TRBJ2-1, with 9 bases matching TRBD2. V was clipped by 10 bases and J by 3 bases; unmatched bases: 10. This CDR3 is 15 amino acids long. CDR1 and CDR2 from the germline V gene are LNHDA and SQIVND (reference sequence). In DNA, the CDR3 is TGTGCCACCTCGAGTAGCGGGAGTCTCTACAATGAGCAGTTCTTC. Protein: CATSSSGSLYNEQFF.

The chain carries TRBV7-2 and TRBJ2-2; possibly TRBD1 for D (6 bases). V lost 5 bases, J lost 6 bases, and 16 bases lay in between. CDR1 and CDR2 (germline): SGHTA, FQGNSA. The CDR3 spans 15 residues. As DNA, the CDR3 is TGTGCCAGCAGCCCCCAACAGGGACATCCCGGGGAGCTGTTTTTT. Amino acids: CASSPQQGHPGELFF.

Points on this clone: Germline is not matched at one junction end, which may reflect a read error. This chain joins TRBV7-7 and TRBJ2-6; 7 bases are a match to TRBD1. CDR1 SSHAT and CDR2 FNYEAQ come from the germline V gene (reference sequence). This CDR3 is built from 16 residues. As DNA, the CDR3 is TGTGCTAGCAGCCCGGACAGGCCCTCTGGGGCCAACGTCCTGACTTTC. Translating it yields CASSPDRPSGANVLTF.

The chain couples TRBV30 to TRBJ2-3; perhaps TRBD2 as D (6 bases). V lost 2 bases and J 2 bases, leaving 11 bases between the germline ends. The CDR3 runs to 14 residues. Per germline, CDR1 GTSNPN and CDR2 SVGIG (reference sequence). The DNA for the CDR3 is TGTGCCTGGAGTCAGGGACTCTCCACAGATACGCAGTATTTT. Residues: CAWSQGLSTDTQYF.

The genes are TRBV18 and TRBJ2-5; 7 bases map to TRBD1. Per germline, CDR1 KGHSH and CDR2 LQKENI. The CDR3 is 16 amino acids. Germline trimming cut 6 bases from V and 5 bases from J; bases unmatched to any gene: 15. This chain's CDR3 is CASSQETGTEGETQYF. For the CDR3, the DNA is TGTGCCAGCTCCCAGGAAACCGGGACAGAGGGTGAGACCCAGTACTTC.

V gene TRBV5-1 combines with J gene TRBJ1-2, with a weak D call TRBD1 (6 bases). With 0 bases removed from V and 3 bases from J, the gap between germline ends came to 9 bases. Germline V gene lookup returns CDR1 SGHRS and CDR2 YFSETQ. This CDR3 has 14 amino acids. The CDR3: CASSLGGQDYGYTF. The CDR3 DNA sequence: TGCGCCAGCAGCTTGGGGGGACAAGACTATGGCTACACCTTC.

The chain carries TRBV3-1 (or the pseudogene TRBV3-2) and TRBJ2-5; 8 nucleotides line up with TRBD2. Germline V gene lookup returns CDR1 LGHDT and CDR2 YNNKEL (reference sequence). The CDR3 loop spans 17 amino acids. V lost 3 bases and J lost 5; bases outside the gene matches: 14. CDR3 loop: CASSQRGEQHWGETQYF. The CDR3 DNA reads TGTGCCAGCAGCCAGCGGGGGGAACAGCACTGGGGGGAGACCCAGTACTTC.

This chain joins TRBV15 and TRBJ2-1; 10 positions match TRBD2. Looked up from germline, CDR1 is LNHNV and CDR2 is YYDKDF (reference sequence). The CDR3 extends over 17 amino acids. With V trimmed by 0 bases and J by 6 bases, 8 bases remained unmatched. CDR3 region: CATSRDNKASGGNEQFF. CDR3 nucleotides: TGTGCCACCAGCAGAGATAATAAGGCTAGCGGGGGCAATGAGCAGTTCTTC.

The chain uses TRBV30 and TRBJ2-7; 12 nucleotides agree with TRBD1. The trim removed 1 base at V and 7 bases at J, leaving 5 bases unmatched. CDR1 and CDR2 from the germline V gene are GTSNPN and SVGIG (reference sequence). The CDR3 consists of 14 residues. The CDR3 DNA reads TGTGCCTGGAGTGGGGACAGGGGGCGAGAAGAGCAGTACTTC. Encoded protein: CAWSGDRGREEQYF.

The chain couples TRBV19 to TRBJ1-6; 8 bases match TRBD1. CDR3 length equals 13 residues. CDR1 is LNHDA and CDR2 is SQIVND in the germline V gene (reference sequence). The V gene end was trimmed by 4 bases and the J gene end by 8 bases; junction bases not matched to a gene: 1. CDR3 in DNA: TGTGCCAGTAGTAAGGACAGGGATTCACCCCTCCACTTT. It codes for CASSKDRDSPLHF.

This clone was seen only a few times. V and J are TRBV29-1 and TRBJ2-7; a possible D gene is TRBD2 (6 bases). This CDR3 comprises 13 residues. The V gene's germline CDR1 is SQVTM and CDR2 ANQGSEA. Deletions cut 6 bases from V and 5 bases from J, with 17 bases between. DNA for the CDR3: TGCAGCGTCCTGGGACTGGCAATTGACGAGCAGTACTTC. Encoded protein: CSVLGLAIDEQYF.

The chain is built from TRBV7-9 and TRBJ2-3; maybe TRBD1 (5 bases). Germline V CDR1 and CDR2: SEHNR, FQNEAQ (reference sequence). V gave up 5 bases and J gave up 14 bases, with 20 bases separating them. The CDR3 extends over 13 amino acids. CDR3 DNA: TGTGCCAGCAGCCAACTTACACGGGCAGGGATGTATTTT. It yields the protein CASSQLTRAGMYF.

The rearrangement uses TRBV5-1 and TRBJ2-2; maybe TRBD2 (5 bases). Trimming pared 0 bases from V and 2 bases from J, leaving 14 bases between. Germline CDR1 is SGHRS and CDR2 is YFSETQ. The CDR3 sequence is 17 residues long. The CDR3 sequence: CASSLAWVAPNTGELFF. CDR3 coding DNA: TGCGCCAGCAGCTTGGCTTGGGTAGCGCCAAACACCGGGGAGCTGTTTTTT. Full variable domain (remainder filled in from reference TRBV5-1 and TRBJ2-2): KAGVTQTPRYLIKTRGQQVTLSCSPISGHRSVSWYQQTPGQGLQFLFEYFSETQRNKGNFPGRFSGRQFSNSRSEMNVSTLELGDSALYLCASSLAWVAPNTGELFFGEGSRLTVL.

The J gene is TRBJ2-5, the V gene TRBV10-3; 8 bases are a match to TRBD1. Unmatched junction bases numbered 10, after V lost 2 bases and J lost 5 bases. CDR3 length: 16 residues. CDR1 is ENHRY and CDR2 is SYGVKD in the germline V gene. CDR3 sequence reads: CAISEPDRDVVETQYF. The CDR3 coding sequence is TGTGCCATCAGTGAGCCGGACAGGGACGTTGTTGAGACCCAGTACTTC.